Following are 17 T cell receptor beta chains from one sample sequenced in a study of shared clonotypes between healthy human individuals. Only in-frame clones appear in the TCRdb table, and some are missing; sequencing was by immunoSEQ multiplex PCR. The sample holds about half a million clones, approximately 77% seen once. Sequencing input: PBMCs. Every receptor here comes from a woman in her thirties or forties in good health. Some clones in this sample may be carry-over from other donors' samples.

CDR3: CASSVGTSGRAAFEQFF. In nucleotides, the CDR3 is TGTGCCAGTAGCGTTGGGACTAGCGGGAGGGCCGCTTTTGAGCAGTTCTTC. This sequence joins TRBV19 and TRBJ2-1; 16 bases are shared with TRBD2. This CDR3 is 17 amino acids long. V shed 6 bases, J shed 9 bases, and the junction held 11 bases outside the gene matches. Germline V CDR1 and CDR2: LNHDA, SQIVND (reference sequence).

This sequence joins TRBV19 and TRBJ2-7; 11 bases fit TRBD1. J gave up 2 bases and V 5 bases, and 5 bases lay outside the gene matches. This CDR3 comprises 15 residues. From germline, CDR1 is LNHDA and CDR2 SQIVND (reference sequence). CDR3 in DNA: TGTGCCAGTAGTCTGGGACAGGGGGGAACCTACGAGCAGTACTTC. Protein product: CASSLGQGGTYEQYF.

The table lists this clone with a few counts. A read error is possible here, since a much larger clone lies one base away. This sample includes further DNA sequences coding for the same CDR3. V gene TRBV4-1 combines with J gene TRBJ2-2, with D possibly called TRBD1 or TRBD2 (5 bases each). This CDR3 spans 15 amino acids. Germline V CDR1 and CDR2: MGHRA, YSYEKL. CDR3 region: CASSQGPRAPGELFF. The CDR3 bases are TGCGCCAGCAGCCAAGGACCCAGGGCCCCCGGGGAGCTGTTCTTT.

In its sample, this clone was seen once. The V gene is TRBV6-1, the J gene TRBJ2-3; the match to TRBD2 covers 12 bases. The CDR3 has 16 residues. Germline values: CDR1 MNHNS, CDR2 SASEGT. V lost 3 bases, J lost 4 bases, and 5 bases stayed unmatched. The CDR3 bases are TGTGCCAGCAGTGAGACTAGCGGGAGTGAGGCAGATACGCAGTATTTT. This sequence encodes CASSETSGSEADTQYF.

The chain carries TRBV27 and TRBJ2-7; TRBD1 matches at 8 bases. This CDR3 is 14 amino acids long. The germline V gene has CDR1 MNHEY and CDR2 SMNVEV (reference sequence). Trimming removed 3 bases from V and 4 bases from J; junction bases left unmatched: 5. The CDR3 loop reads CASSFSQGAYEQYF. The CDR3 bases are TGTGCCAGCAGTTTCTCGCAGGGGGCGTACGAGCAGTACTTC.

The chain employs TRBV10-2 and TRBJ2-5; 7 bases agree with TRBD1. Trimming took 4 bases from V and 5 from J; bases not matched to a gene: 7. Germline CDR1 and CDR2: WSHSY and SAAADI. The length of the CDR3 is 14 residues. Here the CDR3 reads CASSGQGREETQYF. In DNA, the CDR3 is TGCGCCAGCAGTGGACAGGGCCGTGAGGAGACCCAGTACTTC.

The chain is built from TRBV7-2 and TRBJ2-5; TRBD2 matches at 7 bases. Matching the DNA end better, TRBJ2-7 makes the J call doubtful. Per the germline V gene, CDR1 is SGHTA and CDR2 is FQGNSA. The CDR3 is 14 residues long. The CDR3 coding sequence is TGTGCCAGCAGCTTCGGACTAGGCTCATACGAGCAGTACTTC. This translates into CASSFGLGSYEQYF.

With respect to this clone: A far larger clone is a single base away, which makes a read error likely. V usage is TRBV10-3 and J usage is TRBJ1-5, with D unclear. Per germline, CDR1 ENHRY and CDR2 SYGVKD. The CDR3 runs 16 residues. The ends were cut back, 0 bases at V and 2 bases at J, with 11 bases in the middle. CDR3 amino acids: CAISESRRAGNQPQHF. CDR3 sequence (DNA): TGTGCCATCAGTGAGTCGCGGAGAGCGGGCAATCAGCCCCAGCATTTT.

Only one count was recorded for this clone. The chain couples TRBV18 to TRBJ2-2; D is unclear. V dropped 3 bases and J dropped 0 bases, with 11 bases sitting between them. Germline V CDR1 and CDR2: KGHSH, LQKENI. The CDR3 contains 16 residues. The DNA for the CDR3 is TGTGCCAGCTCACCTTCGAATGCGGCGAACACCGGGGAGCTGTTTTTT. Protein product: CASSPSNAANTGELFF.

Comments on this clone: Given a far larger clone just one base away, this is likely a sequencing read error. The CDR3 is CAGSLIWGGTQYF. CDR3 bases: TGTGCCGGCAGTTTAATCTGGGGGGGGACCCAGTACTTC. The chain has TRBV28 and TRBJ2-5, with 7 bases lining up with TRBD2. The CDR3 runs to 13 residues. Germline V gene lookup returns CDR1 MDHEN and CDR2 SYDVKM.

V is TRBV18 and J is TRBJ2-5; D gene ambiguous. The CDR3 sequence is 12 residues long. Germline V CDR1 and CDR2: KGHSH, LQKENI. Trimming pared 2 bases from V and 5 bases from J, leaving 6 bases between. The CDR3: CASSPEFETQYF. The CDR3, as DNA: TGTGCCAGCTCACCAGAGTTTGAGACCCAGTACTTC.

In this sample, this clone turned up a few times. Given a much more abundant clone one base away, this may be a read error. The same CDR3 can be traced to other DNA sequences in this sample. Written as DNA, the CDR3 is TGTGCCAGCAGCCTCAAATTCACAGGACATAACACTGAAGCTTTCTTT. Translation gives CASSLKFTGHNTEAFF. The chain combines TRBV28 with TRBJ1-1; TRBD1 might be the D (5 bases). V was shortened by 6 bases and J by 2 bases, with 19 bases between the two germline ends. CDR1 is MDHEN and CDR2 is SYDVKM in the germline V gene. CDR3 size: 16 residues.

CDR3 amino acids: CASSRLPGTQGRDEQFF. For the CDR3, the DNA is TGCGCCAGCAGCCGGCTCCCCGGGACCCAGGGACGGGATGAGCAGTTCTTC. The rearrangement joins TRBV4-1 to TRBJ2-1; D tentatively fits TRBD1 or TRBD2 (5 bases each). The CDR3 is 17 amino acids. CDR1 is MGHRA, CDR2 YSYEKL, per germline. The germline V and J ends were trimmed by 4 bases and 8 bases, with 24 bases remaining between them.

The V gene is TRBV30, the J gene TRBJ2-3; 8 nucleotides align to TRBD2. V lost 0 bases, J lost 6 bases, and 5 bases stayed unmatched. The CDR3 covers 14 residues. Germline lookup yields CDR1 GTSNPN and CDR2 SVGIG (reference sequence). The CDR3: CAWSVPGRVDTQYF. DNA of the CDR3: TGTGCCTGGAGTGTACCCGGGAGGGTTGATACGCAGTATTTT.

About this clone: This clone may be a read error of a much larger clone one base away. The rearrangement uses TRBV11-2 and TRBJ1-1, with a tentative D call TRBD1 (6 bases). The length of the CDR3 is 15 residues. Per germline, CDR1 SGHAT and CDR2 FQNNGV. In DNA, the CDR3 is TGTGCCTGCAGCCTGGGGGGGGCCATGAACACTGAAGCTTTCTTT. Protein product: CACSLGGAMNTEAFF.

J is TRBJ1-6 and V is TRBV30; possibly TRBD1 for D (5 bases). The CDR3 extends over 12 amino acids. The germline CDR1 and CDR2 sequences are GTSNPN and SVGIG (reference sequence). Trimming cost V 3 bases and J 10 bases, with 10 bases left between them. CDR3 in DNA: TGTGCCTGGAGCCCTGGGGACTCACCCCTCCACTTT. Residues: CAWSPGDSPLHF.

This clone has only a few counts. It is likely a read error: a sequence one base away is far more abundant. The chain joins TRBV19 to TRBJ1-1; the D gene is possibly TRBD1 (5 bases). Germline V gives CDR1 LNHDA, CDR2 SQIVND (reference sequence). This CDR3 region has 13 residues. The CDR3 spells CASSVAGNAEAFF. The CDR3 bases are TGTGCCAGTAGTGTGGCAGGGAACGCTGAAGCTTTCTTT.